This T cell receptor (beta chain) was retrieved from a study of blood T cell repertoires in COVID-19. Study overall: The samples span acute and convalescent COVID-19 from the United States, Italy and Spain. PBMCs, B-cell-depleted T cells, or T cells provided the cDNA or gDNA that made up the material.

Trimming took 3 bases from V and 2 from J; bases not matched to a gene: 5. The CDR3 has 16 residues. The germline V gene has CDR1 KGHDR and CDR2 SFDVKD. Authors' processing steps: Quantification of nucleated cells was approximated via reference gene primer amplification. The repertoire was sequenced with immunoSEQ multiplex PCR; TCRdb's copy has only in-frame clones and lacks some. V and J calls and clone size are copied from that table; D and trimming were computed from the DNA. The sample includes roughly 150,000 clones, roughly four fifths seen only once; the top ten take roughly 15%. This receptor was obtained from a human donor with acute or convalescent COVID-19. The donor label of this sample is uncertain. This rearrangement joins TRBV24-1 to TRBJ2-3, with 9 bases fitting TRBD2. Specimen: peripheral blood. CDR3 loop: CATSDALAGDTDTQYF. CDR3 coding DNA: TGTGCCACCAGTGATGCCTTAGCGGGGGACACAGATACGCAGTATTTT.